This is a list of T cell receptor beta chains from one sample in a study of T cell repertoires in aging, cancer and after chemotherapy. From the multiplex PCR reads, TCRdb called clonotypes with MiXCR, one entry per CDR3 protein. The sample holds 10,000 to 15,000 distinct CDR3 sequences; under 40% are singletons and the top ten take less than 8.5%. The sequenced sample consisted of blood. These receptors all stem from a human donor in good health. The donor label of this sample is uncertain. The CDR3 runs from the conserved cysteine through the conserved F or W. The order of the fields is D gene, J gene, V gene, clone size, CDR3 protein, CDR3 DNA. A D gene is named only where the DNA matches it firmly. Where a row states a size, it is once, few, many or the class of an expanded clone; other rows omit it.

D gene: TRBD1; J gene: TRBJ2-3; V gene: TRBV15; clone size: .; CDR3 protein: CATSRLDRGMTDTQYF; CDR3 DNA: TGTGCCACCAGCAGGTTGGACAGGGGGATGACAGATACGCAGTATTTT
D gene: TRBD2; J gene: TRBJ2-7; V gene: TRBV15; clone size: .; CDR3 protein: CATSRDGGTSSYEQYF; CDR3 DNA: TGTGCCACCAGCAGAGATGGAGGGACTAGCTCCTACGAGCAGTACTTC
D gene: TRBD2; J gene: TRBJ2-1; V gene: TRBV6-5; clone size: .; CDR3 protein: CATLRGGAYNEQFF; CDR3 DNA: TGTGCCACTCTACGCGGGGGGGCGTATAATGAGCAGTTCTTC
D gene: .; J gene: TRBJ2-7; V gene: TRBV19; clone size: medium-sized; CDR3 protein: CASSISRSSYEQYF; CDR3 DNA: TGTGCCAGTAGTATCTCACGCAGCTCCTACGAGCAGTACTTC
D gene: TRBD2; J gene: TRBJ2-1; V gene: TRBV5-1; clone size: .; CDR3 protein: CASSLSGGQNEQFF; CDR3 DNA: TGCGCCAGCAGCCTTAGCGGGGGGCAAAATGAGCAGTTCTTC
D gene: TRBD2; J gene: TRBJ2-7; V gene: TRBV7-2; clone size: once; CDR3 protein: CASSSQRGDYEQYF; CDR3 DNA: TGTGCCAGCAGCTCTCAGCGGGGGGACTACGAGCAGTACTTC
D gene: .; J gene: TRBJ2-6; V gene: TRBV18; clone size: few; CDR3 protein: CASSRASGGSGANVLTF; CDR3 DNA: TGTGCCAGCTCACGCGCTAGTGGGGGTTCTGGGGCCAACGTCCTGACTTTC
D gene: .; J gene: TRBJ2-2; V gene: TRBV27; clone size: few; CDR3 protein: CASKGANTGELFF; CDR3 DNA: TGTGCCAGCAAGGGGGCGAACACCGGGGAGCTGTTTTTT
D gene: .; J gene: TRBJ1-2; V gene: TRBV6-5; clone size: .; CDR3 protein: CASSLNPNYGYTF; CDR3 DNA: TGTGCCAGCAGTCTAAATCCCAACTATGGCTACACCTTC
D gene: TRBD1; J gene: TRBJ1-5; V gene: TRBV6-5; clone size: once; CDR3 protein: CASRGQGEWQPQHF; CDR3 DNA: TGTGCCAGCAGGGGACAGGGGGAGTGGCAGCCCCAGCATTTT
D gene: .; J gene: TRBJ2-3; V gene: TRBV27; clone size: few; CDR3 protein: CATRTVTDTQYF; CDR3 DNA: TGTGCCACCCGGACGGTTACAGATACGCAGTATTTT